This TCR beta chain was sequenced in a study of blood T cell repertoires in COVID-19. The assay was immunoSEQ multiplex PCR, and TCRdb's table has in-frame clones only and misses some. The table has a few hundred thousand clones, roughly 84% seen once. Germline CDR1 reads SNHLY; CDR2 reads FYNNEI. CDR3 length: 13 residues. Trimming stripped 10 bases from V and 0 bases from J, with 12 bases between. The rearrangement uses TRBV2 and TRBJ1-1; D call uncertain. The specimen sequenced was peripheral blood. The TCR originated in a woman under 30 with acute or convalescent COVID-19. The CDR3 reads CATTREVNTEAFF. The CDR3 DNA sequence: TGTGCCACTACAAGGGAGGTGAACACTGAAGCTTTCTTT.